This TCR beta chain originates from a study of regulatory T cells in long-lasting Graves disease (dated by TCRdb to the early 2020s). About the full investigation: Newly diagnosed Graves' disease patients had taken antithyroid drugs for less than 3 months. The study was registered as a clinical trial and conducted in China. A total of around 35 samples underwent TCR sequencing, from roughly 13 patients with persistent Graves' disease and roughly 20 patients with newly diagnosed Graves' disease. Peripheral blood TCR sequencing and RNA sequencing compared persistent Graves' disease patients with newly diagnosed Graves' disease patients.

Overall results and qualifications from the work: Because the primary lesion, thyroid tissue, could not be accessed, the study looked at peripheral blood alone. Preferential use of TRBV28, TRBJ1-2 and TRBJ2-5 was observed in persistent disease, whereas TRBV20-1 and TRBJ2-1 were favored in newly diagnosed disease. As a limitation, the authors acknowledged that the small sample size may reduce accuracy. Sequencing and analysis were limited to the TCR beta chain. Lower TCR Shannon entropy and fewer highly expanded clones were observed in persistent Graves' disease patients than in newly diagnosed patients, which suggested clonal expansion. A larger number of public clonotypes was shared among persistent patients (about 2,700) than among newly diagnosed patients (around 880).

Points on this clonotype: Its antigen specificity is not known. Base quality data are lacking; no much larger clone is found one base away.

According to the study, the label for this sample's time point signals: newly diagnosed GD, antithyroid drugs for less than 3 months. For both TCR sequencing and RNA sequencing, RNA was extracted from PBMCs using TRIzol. The diagnosis of Graves' disease was made according to American Thyroid Association guidelines. The patients came from an endocrinology department in Xi'an, China. Each patient gave around 9 milliliters of peripheral blood, collected in an EDTA anticoagulant tube. Ficoll Paque Plus density gradient separation was used to isolate PBMCs, and no additional T cell sorting was done. RNA quality was checked with an Agilent 2100 Bioanalyzer and agarose gel, and concentration with a NanoDrop 2000. The germline V gene specifies MNHNS as CDR1 and SASEGT as CDR2. V is cut by 3 bases and J by 8 bases, and the space between the germline ends is 14 bases. Counted from cysteine to phenylalanine, this CDR3 has 15 amino acids. Kept here is only the CDR3 DNA, which spans 45 bases and is read in frame from base 1.

Library preparation used multiplex PCR. Reads for this sample came from an Illumina HiSeq 4000. To build TCR beta libraries, CDR3 regions were amplified by Arm-PCR using iRepertoire HTBI primers. PCR products were gel purified before sequencing. In the paper's pipeline: A total of roughly 58 TRBV and under 15 TRBJ segments were identified across samples and were used for gene usage analysis of CDR3 amino acid clonotypes. COPE and FqMerger were used to merge filtered high-quality paired reads into contigs. BLAST was used to align contigs to the IMGT TRBV, TRBD and TRBJ reference genes, and CDR3 was defined following IMGT. Any clonotype with a frequency above 0.1% was classified as a highly expanded clone. Repertoire diversity was measured by Shannon entropy, and V-J evenness by the Gini coefficient. Clonotypes shared by more than one individual were considered public. TCRdb reanalyzed the raw reads on its own, using fastp at Q25 for trimming and MiXCR for clone calling, and kept in-frame beta chains. Every entry covers one CDR3 protein and lists the most common genes and DNA from its rows. TCRdb's processing, not the authors', yielded these V and J calls. The sample table shows around 400,000 distinct CDR3 sequences, and around 16% are seen once. The ten most abundant clones make up 22% of the sample.

Here the chain combines TRBV6-1 and TRBJ1-6; a tentative D match to TRBD1 spans 5 bases. The starting material was peripheral blood mononuclear cells (PBMCs), obtained at new diagnosis, from a patient treated with antithyroid drugs. The receptor was isolated from a female donor with Graves disease. At the DNA level, the sequence is TGTGCCAGCAGTGAGGAGTCAGGGCCTTATTCACCCCTCCACTTT. The resulting protein is CASSEESGPYSPLHF.